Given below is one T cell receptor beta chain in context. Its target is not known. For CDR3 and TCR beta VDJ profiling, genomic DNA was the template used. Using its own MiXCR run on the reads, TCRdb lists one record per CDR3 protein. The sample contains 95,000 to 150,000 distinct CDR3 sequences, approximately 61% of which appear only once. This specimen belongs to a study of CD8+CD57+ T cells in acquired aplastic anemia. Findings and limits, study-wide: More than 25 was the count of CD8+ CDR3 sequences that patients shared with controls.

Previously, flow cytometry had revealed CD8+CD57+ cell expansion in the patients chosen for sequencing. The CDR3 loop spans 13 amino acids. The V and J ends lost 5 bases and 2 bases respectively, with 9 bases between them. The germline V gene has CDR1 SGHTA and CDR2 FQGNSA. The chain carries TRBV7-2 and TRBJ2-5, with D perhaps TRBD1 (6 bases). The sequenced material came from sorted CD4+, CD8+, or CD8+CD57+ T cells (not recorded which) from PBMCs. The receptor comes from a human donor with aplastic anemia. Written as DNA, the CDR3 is TGTGCCAGCAGCCAAGGACAGCAAGAGACCCAGTACTTC. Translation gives CASSQGQQETQYF.